These 29 T cell receptor beta chains originate from one sample sequenced in a study of blood T cell repertoires in COVID-19. Data came from immunoSEQ multiplex PCR; TCRdb stores just in-frame clones and leaves some out. The sample lists about 310,000 clones, around 85% occurring once. Sequencing was done on a sample of PBMCs or T cells enriched from blood (not recorded which). These receptors were collected from a young man who had recovered from COVID-19.

This sequence joins TRBV2 and TRBJ1-1, with TRBD1 as a possible D gene (5 bases). CDR1 and CDR2 (germline): SNHLY, FYNNEI. The V end was cut by 6 bases, the J end by 5 bases, with 19 bases between. The CDR3 covers 15 residues. This chain's CDR3 is CASREGTTDGTEAFF. CDR3 coding DNA: TGTGCCAGCAGGGAGGGAACGACAGATGGTACTGAAGCTTTCTTT.

V gene TRBV3-1 (or the pseudogene TRBV3-2) combines with J gene TRBJ2-1; 11 positions match TRBD2. The germline V gene has CDR1 LGHDT and CDR2 YNNKEL (reference sequence). With V trimmed by 4 bases and J by 2 bases, 13 bases remained unmatched. This CDR3 comprises 19 residues. As DNA, the CDR3 is TGTGCCAGCAGCCGCATACCGCTAGCGGGGGGACTCACCTACAATGAGCAGTTCTTC. Amino acid sequence: CASSRIPLAGGLTYNEQFF.

The genes are TRBV2 and TRBJ1-6; D is possibly TRBD1 (6 bases). Trimming removed 8 bases at V and 9 bases at J, with 20 bases between. CDR3 length: 15 amino acids. CDR1 is SNHLY, CDR2 FYNNEI, per germline. The CDR3 protein is CASDGQPMVSSPLHF. The CDR3 DNA sequence: TGTGCCAGCGATGGACAGCCCATGGTCTCTTCACCCCTCCACTTT.

This clone has more than one count but fewer than ten. The chain recombines TRBV5-1 with TRBJ2-7, with a possible D match to TRBD2 (5 bases). This CDR3 comprises 15 residues. V shed 0 bases and J shed 0 bases, with 10 bases lying between them. Germline V lookup: CDR1 SGHRS, CDR2 YFSETQ. CDR3 in DNA: TGCGCCAGCAGCTTGGATGGGAGAAGCTCCTACGAGCAGTACTTC. Its translation: CASSLDGRSSYEQYF.

J is TRBJ1-1 and V is TRBV29-1; a possible D gene is TRBD1 (5 bases). The V gene lost 4 bases and the J gene lost 4 bases, with 13 bases spanning the gap. Germline V CDR1 and CDR2: SQVTM, ANQGSEA. CDR3 length: 13 amino acids. CDR3 DNA: TGCAGCGTTGGCCAGGGAGGCGGCACTGAAGCTTTCTTT. It codes for CSVGQGGGTEAFF.

The V and J genes are TRBV5-5 and TRBJ1-2; TRBD1 might be the D (5 bases). The CDR3 runs 13 residues. The germline V gene has CDR1 SGHKS and CDR2 YYEKEE (reference sequence). Trimming left V 4 bases short and J 8 bases short, with 15 bases between. The DNA for the CDR3 is TGTGCCAGCAGCCCGATTCAGGGAAGAGGCTACACCTTC. Its translation: CASSPIQGRGYTF.

This clone appeared a few times. The chain carries TRBV5-1 and TRBJ1-1; D perhaps matches TRBD1 (6 bases). CDR3 length equals 16 residues. V gave up 4 bases and J gave up 1 base, with 17 bases separating them. The germline V gene encodes CDR1 SGHRS and CDR2 YFSETQ. CDR3 residues: CASSQARGGTNTEAFF. CDR3 bases: TGCGCCAGCAGCCAGGCTCGTGGGGGCACGAACACTGAAGCTTTCTTT.

The V gene is TRBV25-1, the J gene TRBJ1-6; unclear D gene. The V and J ends lost 4 bases and 10 bases respectively, with 11 bases between them. This CDR3 contains 13 residues. Germline CDR1 reads MGHDK; CDR2 reads SYGVNS. Here the CDR3 DNA reads TGTGCCAGCAGTGTTTCACTCGGGTCACCCCTCCACTTT. Translation gives CASSVSLGSPLHF. Looking up the rest from reference TRBV25-1 and TRBJ1-6 gives the full variable domain: EADIYQTPRYLVIGTGKKITLECSQTMGHDKMYWYQQDPGMELHLIHYSYGVNSTEKGDLSSESTVSRIRTEHFPLTLESARPSHTSQYLCASSVSLGSPLHFGNGTRLTVT.

The V call is TRBV27, the J call TRBJ1-4, with 8 bases matching TRBD1. After removal of 5 bases from V and 8 bases from J, the junction contained 10 bases not matched to a gene. The germline CDR1 and CDR2 sequences are MNHEY and SMNVEV (reference sequence). The CDR3 contains 15 residues. In nucleotides, the CDR3 is TGTGCCAGCAGTCCAACGGACAGGGTGGGAGAAAAACTGTTTTTT. It codes for CASSPTDRVGEKLFF.

The chain couples TRBV3-1 (or the pseudogene TRBV3-2) to TRBJ1-4; TRBD1 is a possible D gene (6 bases). The CDR3 has 14 residues. Trimming pared 7 bases from V and 2 bases from J, leaving 11 bases between. Germline CDR1 LGHDT, CDR2 YNNKEL (reference sequence). The CDR3, as DNA: TGTGCCAGCACCTCGAGGGGGACTAATGAAAAACTGTTTTTT. Translation gives CASTSRGTNEKLFF.

This clone was seen many times. The chain carries TRBV6-5 and TRBJ2-7, with D perhaps matching TRBD2 (7 bases). There are 15 residues in the CDR3. The V gene's germline CDR1 is MNHEY and CDR2 SVGAGI. With 8 bases removed from V and 2 bases from J, the gap between germline ends came to 19 bases. The CDR3 DNA is TGTGCCAGCGCGTGGGGCGGGGGCCAAACCTACGAGCAGTACTTC. The encoded protein is CASAWGGGQTYEQYF.

The V and J genes are TRBV6-2 or TRBV6-3 and TRBJ2-1, with 7 positions matching TRBD1. This CDR3 has 15 residues. V shed 5 bases, J shed 4 bases, and the junction held 8 bases outside the gene matches. From germline, CDR1 is MNHEY and CDR2 SVGEGT. CDR3 loop: CASSRHRDSYNEQFF. The CDR3 DNA is TGTGCCAGCAGTCGCCACCGGGACAGTTACAATGAGCAGTTCTTC.

This clone has a single count. The chain employs TRBV3-1 (or the pseudogene TRBV3-2) and TRBJ2-5; weak D call: TRBD1 (5 bases). Trimming removed 4 bases from V and 1 base from J, with 10 bases in between. The CDR3 has 14 amino acids. The V gene's germline CDR1 is LGHDT and CDR2 YNNKEL (reference sequence). CDR3 sequence: CASSLTGAQETQYF. DNA of the CDR3: TGTGCCAGCAGCCTTACAGGAGCCCAAGAGACCCAGTACTTC.

The J gene is TRBJ1-1, the V gene TRBV27; D gene ambiguous. Trimming took 5 bases from V and 0 from J, leaving 19 bases between them. The germline CDR1 and CDR2 sequences are MNHEY and SMNVEV (reference sequence). This CDR3 contains 17 residues. CDR3 residues: CASSHTQINTMNTEAFF. For the CDR3, the DNA is TGTGCCAGCAGTCATACGCAAATCAACACCATGAACACTGAAGCTTTCTTT.

The chain links TRBV9 to TRBJ1-1; no clear D. CDR1 and CDR2 (germline): SGDLS, YYNGEE. The CDR3 has 15 amino acids. The V end was cut by 2 bases, the J end by 0 bases, with 11 bases between. Written as DNA, the CDR3 is TGTGCCAGCAGCGTCTCCGGGGTCATGAACACTGAAGCTTTCTTT. Protein product: CASSVSGVMNTEAFF.

The J gene is TRBJ2-7, the V gene TRBV5-5; D is unclear. This CDR3 spans 14 amino acids. Germline assignment: CDR1 SGHKS and CDR2 YYEKEE (reference sequence). The V gene lost 1 base and the J gene lost 12 bases, with 20 bases spanning the gap. Here the CDR3 DNA reads TGTGCCAGCAGCTTGCTTACGACTCGTCCCTCTACGTACTTC. Protein product: CASSLLTTRPSTYF.

J is TRBJ2-5 and V is TRBV5-5, with D possibly being TRBD2 (6 bases). The CDR3 has 17 amino acids. V lost 4 bases and J 2 bases, leaving 21 bases between the germline ends. CDR1 and CDR2 from the germline V gene are SGHKS and YYEKEE (reference sequence). CDR3 sequence reads: CASSSTGTQDPQETQYF. The CDR3 DNA reads TGTGCCAGCAGCAGCACCGGGACTCAGGACCCACAAGAGACCCAGTACTTC.

V usage is TRBV5-3 and J usage is TRBJ1-2; 7 bases line up with TRBD1. TRBV5-3 is an ORF, with its function uncertain. CDR3 length: 13 amino acids. The J segment lost 7 bases and the V segment lost 3 bases, leaving 6 bases of the junction unmatched. CDR3 nucleotides: TGTGCCAGAAGCTCATCAGGGGGACGTGGCTACACCTTC. The encoded protein is CARSSSGGRGYTF.

The chain uses TRBV13 and TRBJ1-1, with 8 nucleotides matching TRBD1. Trimming took 6 bases from V and 6 from J; bases not matched to a gene: 6. In germline, CDR1 is PRHDT, CDR2 FYEKMQ (reference sequence). This CDR3 has 13 amino acids. CDR3 coding DNA: TGTGCCAGCAGTGCAGGGGGCGAGGCTGAAGCTTTCTTT. This translates into CASSAGGEAEAFF.

In DNA, the CDR3 is TGTGCCATTGGGACAGGGGTGCAGCCCCAGCATTTT. Protein: CAIGTGVQPQHF. The J gene is TRBJ1-5, the V gene TRBV10-3; TRBD1 matches at 10 bases. V dropped 9 bases and J dropped 7; count of bases not matched to a gene: 3. Per germline, CDR1 ENHRY and CDR2 SYGVKD. The CDR3 has 12 residues.

The rearrangement uses TRBV12-3 or TRBV12-4 and TRBJ2-2; perhaps TRBD2 as D (6 bases). The CDR3 runs to 13 residues. The V gene lost 6 bases and the J gene lost 9 bases, with 14 bases spanning the gap. Here the CDR3 DNA reads TGTGCCAGCAGCCGAGAAGGGGACTGGGAGCTGTTTTTT. This sequence encodes CASSREGDWELFF.

V gene TRBV5-6 combines with J gene TRBJ1-5, with D possibly matching TRBD1 (5 bases). Germline CDR1 is SGHDT and CDR2 is YYEEEE. V lost 0 bases to trimming and J lost 5 bases, with 21 bases between them. CDR3 length: 18 amino acids. This CDR3 is CASSLGLSGQLADQPQHF. CDR3 bases: TGTGCCAGCAGCTTGGGGTTGTCGGGGCAGCTAGCGGATCAGCCCCAGCATTTT. The whole variable domain, remainder taken from reference TRBV5-6 and TRBJ1-5, is DAGVTQSPTHLIKTRGQQVTLRCSPKSGHDTVSWYQQALGQGPQFIFQYYEEEERQRGNFPDRFSGHQFPNYSSELNVNALLLGDSALYLCASSLGLSGQLADQPQHFGDGTRLSIL.

The V gene is TRBV18, the J gene TRBJ2-7; D may be TRBD1 (5 bases). This CDR3 is built from 13 residues. Germline V gives CDR1 KGHSH, CDR2 LQKENI. Trimming took 3 bases from V and 2 from J, leaving 8 bases between them. Here the CDR3 reads CASSPSRAYEQYF. The CDR3 DNA reads TGTGCCAGCTCACCGAGCAGGGCCTACGAGCAGTACTTC.

CDR3 amino acids: CASSLGLQNTEAFF. Here the CDR3 DNA reads TGTGCCAGCAGCCTAGGACTCCAGAACACTGAAGCTTTCTTT. The chain links TRBV7-2 to TRBJ1-1; D remains ambiguous. The germline CDR1 and CDR2 sequences are SGHTA and FQGNSA. CDR3 length: 14 residues. V was shortened by 5 bases and J by 1 base, with 11 bases between the two germline ends.

This chain links TRBV12-3 or TRBV12-4 with TRBJ1-1, with unresolved D. V gave up 3 bases and J gave up 6 bases, with 8 bases separating them. The CDR3 runs to 12 residues. The CDR3 sequence is CASSLGGSEAFF. The CDR3 DNA is TGTGCCAGCAGTTTGGGAGGTTCTGAAGCTTTCTTT.

This sequence joins TRBV5-1 and TRBJ2-1, with a possible D match to TRBD2 (6 bases). Germline values: CDR1 SGHRS, CDR2 YFSETQ. The CDR3 is 15 amino acids. V gave up 3 bases and J gave up 4 bases, with 14 bases separating them. This chain's CDR3 is CASSWGEARYNEQFF. The CDR3 DNA reads TGCGCCAGCAGCTGGGGGGAAGCGCGTTACAATGAGCAGTTCTTC.

This clone showed up just once. This sequence joins TRBV6-2 or TRBV6-3 and TRBJ1-1, with D possibly matching TRBD1 (5 bases). This CDR3 contains 14 residues. The V gene's germline CDR1 is MNHEY and CDR2 SVGEGT. Trimming shortened V by 0 bases and J by 6 bases, and 11 bases separated the two germline ends. The CDR3 reads CASSYSAGVSEAFF. CDR3 coding DNA: TGTGCCAGCAGTTACTCGGCGGGGGTGTCTGAAGCTTTCTTT.

In regard to this clone: The same CDR3 arises from other DNA sequences in this sample as well. The CDR3 DNA is TGTGCCAGCAGCTTGGGACACAACACCGGGGAGCTGTTTTTT. Its protein product is CASSLGHNTGELFF. V gene TRBV7-3 combines with J gene TRBJ2-2, with D perhaps matching TRBD1 (6 bases). V was cut by 3 bases and J by 2 bases, with 7 bases left in between. Germline CDR1 and CDR2: SGHTA and FQGTGA. The CDR3 length is 14 residues.

This chain joins TRBV9 and TRBJ1-2, with D uncertain. With 3 bases removed from V and 4 bases from J, the gap between germline ends came to 25 bases. Germline V gene lookup returns CDR1 SGDLS and CDR2 YYNGEE. The CDR3 has 18 residues. CDR3 bases: TGTGCCAGCAGCGCTAAGCTGAGCGAATCCTCAGAGGGCTATGGCTACACCTTC. Translated: CASSAKLSESSEGYGYTF.